This T cell receptor (beta chain) was captured in a study of T-cell memory formation after mild COVID-19. TCRdb processed the 5' RACE reads anew with MiXCR; each CDR3 protein has one entry. In the table there are 250,000 to 350,000 distinct CDR3 sequences, around an eighth of which are singletons. The V end was cut by 2 bases, the J end by 8 bases, with 7 bases between. The CDR3 sequence is 12 residues long. Germline-derived CDR1 and CDR2 are SGHVS and FNYEAQ. The sequence came from a man aged 18 to 30 who had mild COVID-19 (a few samples of this study predate the infection). Cell type and time point are not known. This chain uses TRBV7-6 with TRBJ2-1, with D possibly matching TRBD2 (5 bases). Sequenced material: PBMCs or a T cell subset sorted from them (not recorded which). The CDR3 sequence: CASSLMRDEQFF. The CDR3 DNA follows: TGTGCCAGCAGCTTAATGAGGGATGAGCAGTTCTTC.